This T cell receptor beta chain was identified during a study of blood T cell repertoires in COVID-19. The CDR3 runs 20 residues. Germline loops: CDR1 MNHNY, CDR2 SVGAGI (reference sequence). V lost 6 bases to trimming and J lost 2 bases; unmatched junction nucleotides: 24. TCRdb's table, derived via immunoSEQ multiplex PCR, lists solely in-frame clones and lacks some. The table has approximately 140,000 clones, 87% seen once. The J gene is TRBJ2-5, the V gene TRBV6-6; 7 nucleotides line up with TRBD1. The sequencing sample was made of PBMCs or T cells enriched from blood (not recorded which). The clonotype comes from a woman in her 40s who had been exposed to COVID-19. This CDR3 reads CASSATGIRQTFDRQETQYF. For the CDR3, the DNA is TGTGCCAGCAGCGCGACAGGGATACGACAGACATTCGACAGACAAGAGACCCAGTACTTC.